What follows describes a single T cell receptor (beta chain). What this receptor recognizes is not known. Base qualities are not recorded, but no much larger clone differs from it by a single base. Sequences SGHDN (CDR1) and FVKESK (CDR2) are obtained from the germline V gene. The germline ends are 13 bases apart after V is trimmed by 4 bases and J by 6 bases. From the cysteine through the phenylalanine, the CDR3 covers 13 amino acids. The DNA shown is the 39-base CDR3, in frame from base 1. The data are from a study of blood T cell repertoires in COVID-19 (dated by TCRdb to 2018 to 2020). Looking at the study overall: The collaborator samples originated in the United States, Italy and Spain and spanned the acute and convalescent phases of COVID-19. Sample metadata almost always included a de-identified subject ID, COVID-19 status, age in years and sex. The prospective study material was composed of cDNA or gDNA derived from T cells, B-cell-depleted T cells, or PBMCs. The repertoires were released in a freely available public database meant as a resource for research on the immune response to SARS-CoV-2. Where available, HLA class I and class II types were taken from metadata supplied by the sample provider and were not determined by assay-based typing. The dataset comprised deeply sampled blood TCRbeta repertoires from subjects exposed to, actively infected with, or recovered from COVID-19. Samples were obtained from the ongoing ImmuneRACE study (first 160 participants) and from 1,254 subjects provided by 6 global collaborators. Results the study describes overall, beyond this receptor: The amount of clinical and demographic metadata varied by source and participant and was provided uncurated.

The immunoSEQ Assay, a bias-controlled multiplex PCR, was used to amplify TCRbeta CDR3 regions from genomic DNA. The paper's data handling went like this. Nucleated cell counts per sample were estimated from amplification of reference gene primers within the assay. To quantify the absolute abundance of each unique TCRbeta CDR3 rearrangement, sequence reads were collapsed and filtered. For each sample, productive Simpson clonality was calculated by taking the square root of Simpson's diversity index across productive rearrangements. Held by TCRdb, this immuneACCESS table contains in-frame sequences only and omits some clones. Under half of the omission traces to an unresolved V gene where checked; the cause of the rest is unknown. The V and J calls and clone size are taken from that table; D and trimming were inferred from the DNA. The sample table shows 90,000 to 110,000 clones, and roughly 82% are seen once. The top ten clones comprise roughly 7.9% of the sample.

Each collaborating institution followed its own protocols to collect whole blood in K2EDTA tubes. Collaborator samples were shipped for TCRbeta analysis as frozen whole blood, isolated PBMCs, or DNA extracted from either sample type. The receptor comes from a woman older than 75 with active or convalescent COVID-19. The source material was peripheral blood. The chain is assembled from TRBV14 and TRBJ2-7, with the D gene call left open. The DNA is TGTGCCAGCAGCCCCCGTTCTTGGCTCGAGCAGTACTTC. It translates to CASSPRSWLEQYF.